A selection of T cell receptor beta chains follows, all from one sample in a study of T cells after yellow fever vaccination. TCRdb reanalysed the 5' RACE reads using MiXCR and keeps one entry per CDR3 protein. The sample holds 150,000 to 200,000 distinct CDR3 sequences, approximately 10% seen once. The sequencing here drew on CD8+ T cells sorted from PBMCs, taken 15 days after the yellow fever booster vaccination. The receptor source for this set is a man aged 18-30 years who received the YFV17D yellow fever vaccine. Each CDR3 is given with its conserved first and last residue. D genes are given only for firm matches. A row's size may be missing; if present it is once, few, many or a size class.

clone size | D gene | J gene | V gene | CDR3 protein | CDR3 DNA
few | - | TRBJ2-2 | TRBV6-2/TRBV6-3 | CASRPGESTGELFF | TGTGCCAGCAGGCCAGGGGAGAGCACCGGGGAGCTGTTTTTT
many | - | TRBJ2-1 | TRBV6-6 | CASSYRSSSYNEQFF | TGTGCCAGCAGTTATCGCTCGAGCTCCTACAATGAGCAGTTCTTC
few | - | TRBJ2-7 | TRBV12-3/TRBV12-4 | CASSSQGSGSEQYF | TGTGCCAGCAGTTCTCAGGGGTCCGGGTCCGAGCAGTACTTC
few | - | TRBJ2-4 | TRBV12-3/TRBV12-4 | CASSPSKNIQYF | TGTGCCAGCAGTCCCAGCAAAAACATTCAGTACTTC
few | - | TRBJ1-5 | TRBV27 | CASSLSVGYSNQPQHF | TGTGCCAGCAGTTTATCGGTGGGGTATAGCAATCAGCCCCAGCATTTT
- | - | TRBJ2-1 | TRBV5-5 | CASSYYGTEGGNEQFF | TGTGCCAGCAGCTATTACGGGACCGAGGGGGGCAATGAGCAGTTCTTC
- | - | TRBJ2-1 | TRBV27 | CASSKGGGRPADNEQFF | TGTGCCAGCAGTAAGGGGGGGGGTAGGCCAGCTGACAATGAGCAGTTCTTC
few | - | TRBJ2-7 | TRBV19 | CASSTGWDEQYF | TGTGCCAGTAGTACGGGCTGGGACGAGCAGTACTTC
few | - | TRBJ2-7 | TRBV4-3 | CASSQGTPWGEQYF | TGCGCCAGCAGCCAAGGGACGCCGTGGGGCGAGCAGTACTTC
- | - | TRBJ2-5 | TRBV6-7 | CASPRASGETQYF | TGTGCCAGCCCCCGGGCCTCAGGAGAGACCCAGTACTTC
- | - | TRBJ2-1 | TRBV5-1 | CASSLAGGYSYNEQFF | TGCGCCAGCAGCTTGGCTGGGGGCTATTCCTACAATGAGCAGTTCTTC
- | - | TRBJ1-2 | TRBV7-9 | CASSSRLGGYTF | TGTGCCAGCAGCTCCAGGCTGGGTGGCTACACCTTC
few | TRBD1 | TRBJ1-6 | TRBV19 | CASTHGQATYNSPLHF | TGTGCCAGTACTCATGGACAGGCAACTTATAATTCACCCCTCCACTTT
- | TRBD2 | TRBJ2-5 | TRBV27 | CASSLRPGTSGAQETQYF | TGTGCCAGCAGTTTACGGCCTGGGACTAGCGGGGCTCAAGAGACCCAGTACTTC
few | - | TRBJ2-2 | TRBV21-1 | CASSHNTGFLAFPGELFF | TGTGCCAGCAGTCACAATACAGGGTTTTTAGCCTTCCCCGGGGAGCTGTTTTTT
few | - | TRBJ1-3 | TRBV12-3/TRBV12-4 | CASTDSGNTIYF | TGTGCCAGCACGGACTCTGGAAACACCATATATTTT
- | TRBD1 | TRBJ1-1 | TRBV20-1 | CSASGTGPYTEAFF | TGCAGTGCTAGCGGGACAGGGCCGTACACTGAAGCTTTCTTT
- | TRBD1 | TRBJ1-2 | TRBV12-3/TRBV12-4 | CASSPQTGKANYGYTF | TGTGCCAGCAGTCCCCAGACAGGGAAAGCTAACTATGGCTACACCTTC
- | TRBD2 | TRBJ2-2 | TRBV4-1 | CASSHRAGMSTGELFF | TGCGCCAGCAGCCACCGAGCGGGGATGAGCACCGGGGAGCTGTTTTTT
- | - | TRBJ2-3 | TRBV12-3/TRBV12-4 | CASSPGVGTDTQYF | TGTGCCAGCAGCCCCGGGGTAGGCACAGATACGCAGTATTTT
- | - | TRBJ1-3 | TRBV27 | CASSLRGGFMGNTIYF | TGTGCCAGCAGTTTGCGAGGGGGATTTATGGGAAACACCATATATTTT
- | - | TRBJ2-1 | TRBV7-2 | CASSRSGGALLDEQFF | TGTGCCAGCAGCCGTTCAGGGGGGGCTCTTCTCGATGAGCAGTTCTTC
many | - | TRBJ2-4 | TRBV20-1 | CSAIPLPEAKNIQYF | TGCAGTGCCATCCCCCTCCCGGAAGCCAAAAACATTCAGTACTTC
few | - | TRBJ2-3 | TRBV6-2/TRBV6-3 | CASSNREPTDTQYF | TGTGCCAGCAGTAATCGCGAGCCCACAGATACGCAGTATTTT
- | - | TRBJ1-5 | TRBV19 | CASSMSSTNQPQHF | TGTGCCAGTAGTATGTCGAGTACCAATCAGCCCCAGCATTTT
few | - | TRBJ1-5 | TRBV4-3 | CASSQDRGGGQPQHF | TGCGCCAGCAGCCAAGATCGAGGAGGAGGTCAGCCCCAGCATTTT
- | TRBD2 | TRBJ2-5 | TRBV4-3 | CASSQDTSGGGETQYF | TGCGCCAGCAGCCAAGATACTAGCGGGGGAGGAGAGACCCAGTACTTC
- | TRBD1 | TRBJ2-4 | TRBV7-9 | CASSLAQGVETKNIQYF | TGTGCCAGCAGCCTAGCCCAGGGGGTTGAAACCAAAAACATTCAGTACTTC
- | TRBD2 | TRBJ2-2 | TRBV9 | CASSGRGTSGNTGELFF | TGTGCCAGCAGCGGTAGGGGGACTAGCGGTAACACCGGGGAGCTGTTTTTT
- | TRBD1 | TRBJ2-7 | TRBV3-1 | CASSHRDSVSYEQYF | TGTGCCAGCAGCCACCGGGACAGCGTCTCCTACGAGCAGTACTTC
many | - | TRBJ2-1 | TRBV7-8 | CASSLGHQTYNEQFF | TGTGCCAGCAGCTTGGGACACCAAACCTACAATGAGCAGTTCTTC
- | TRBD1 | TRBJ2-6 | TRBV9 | CASSVAFGTGGTGANVLTF | TGTGCCAGCAGCGTAGCTTTTGGGACAGGGGGTACTGGGGCCAACGTCCTGACTTTC
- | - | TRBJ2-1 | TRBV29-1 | CSVEDRTVWNEQFF | TGCAGCGTTGAAGATCGCACAGTATGGAATGAGCAGTTCTTC
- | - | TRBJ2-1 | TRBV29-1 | CSVERITSNEQFF | TGCAGCGTTGAACGAATTACCTCCAATGAGCAGTTCTTC
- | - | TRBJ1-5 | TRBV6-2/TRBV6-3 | CASSYWQEDNQPQHF | TGTGCCAGCAGTTATTGGCAGGAGGATAATCAGCCCCAGCATTTT
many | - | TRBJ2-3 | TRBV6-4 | CASSLTAGSTDTQYF | TGTGCCAGCAGTCTGACGGCGGGGAGCACAGATACGCAGTATTTT
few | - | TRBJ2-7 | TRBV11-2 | CASSLNNPHEQYF | TGTGCCAGCAGCTTAAACAACCCCCACGAGCAGTACTTC
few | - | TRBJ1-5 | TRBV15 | CATSRDRPGQPQHF | TGTGCCACCAGCAGAGATCGACCAGGCCAGCCCCAGCATTTT
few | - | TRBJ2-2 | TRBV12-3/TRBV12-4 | CATHDGAGELFFF | -
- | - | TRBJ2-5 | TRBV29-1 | CSADGSPSGETQYF | TGCAGCGCCGACGGGTCCCCATCTGGCGAGACCCAGTACTTC
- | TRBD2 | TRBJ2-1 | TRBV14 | CASSQGVAGYNEQFF | TGTGCCAGCAGCCAAGGTGTAGCGGGGTACAATGAGCAGTTCTTC
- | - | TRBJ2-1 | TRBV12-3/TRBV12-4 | CASRGAGGGRMSYNEQFF | TGTGCCAGCAGAGGGGCCGGGGGCGGAAGGATGAGCTACAATGAGCAGTTCTTC